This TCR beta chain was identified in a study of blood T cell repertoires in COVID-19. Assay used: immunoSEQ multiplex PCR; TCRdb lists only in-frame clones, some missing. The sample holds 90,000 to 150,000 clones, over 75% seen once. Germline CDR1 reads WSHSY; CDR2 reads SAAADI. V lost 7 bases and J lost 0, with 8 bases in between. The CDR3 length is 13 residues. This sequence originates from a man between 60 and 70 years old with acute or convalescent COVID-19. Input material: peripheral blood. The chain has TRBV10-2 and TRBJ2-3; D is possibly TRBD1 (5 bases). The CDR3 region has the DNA TGCGCCAGCAACCAGGGCAGCACAGATACGCAGTATTTT. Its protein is CASNQGSTDTQYF.